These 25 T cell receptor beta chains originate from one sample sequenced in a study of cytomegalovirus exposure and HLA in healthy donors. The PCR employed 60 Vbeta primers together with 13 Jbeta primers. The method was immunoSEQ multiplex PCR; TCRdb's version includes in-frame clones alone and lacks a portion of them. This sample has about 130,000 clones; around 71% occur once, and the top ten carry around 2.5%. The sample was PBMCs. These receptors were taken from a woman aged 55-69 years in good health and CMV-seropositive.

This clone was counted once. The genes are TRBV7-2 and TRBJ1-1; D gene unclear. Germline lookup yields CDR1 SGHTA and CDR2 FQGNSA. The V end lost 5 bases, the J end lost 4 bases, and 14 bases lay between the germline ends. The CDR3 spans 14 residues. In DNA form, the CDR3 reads TGTGCCAGCAGCCCAGTGGCGGAGAGCACTGAAGCTTTCTTT. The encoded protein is CASSPVAESTEAFF.

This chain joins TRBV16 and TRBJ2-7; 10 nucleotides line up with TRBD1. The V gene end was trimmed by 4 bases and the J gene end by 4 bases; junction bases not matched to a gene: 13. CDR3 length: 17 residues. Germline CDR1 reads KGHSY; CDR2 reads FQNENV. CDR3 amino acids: CASSPQRSGTGAYEQYF. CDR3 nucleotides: TGTGCCAGCAGCCCCCAGAGATCTGGGACAGGGGCGTACGAGCAGTACTTC.

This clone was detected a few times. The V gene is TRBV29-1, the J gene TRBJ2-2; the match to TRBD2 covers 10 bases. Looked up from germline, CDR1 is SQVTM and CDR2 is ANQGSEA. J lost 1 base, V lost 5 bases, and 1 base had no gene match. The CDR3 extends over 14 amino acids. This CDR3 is CSVSSGGNTGELFF. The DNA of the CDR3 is TGCAGCGTTTCTAGCGGGGGGAACACCGGGGAGCTGTTTTTT.

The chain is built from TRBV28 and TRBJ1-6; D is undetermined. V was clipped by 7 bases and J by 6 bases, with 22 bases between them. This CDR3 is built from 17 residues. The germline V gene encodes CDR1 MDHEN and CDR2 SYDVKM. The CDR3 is CASTSPRLGASNSPLHF. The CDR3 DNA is TGTGCCAGCACCTCCCCTCGTCTGGGAGCCAGTAATTCACCCCTCCACTTT.

CDR3 nucleotide sequence: TGCGCCAGCAGCCCGGGTCCGAATCAGCCCCAGCATTTT. This gives the protein CASSPGPNQPQHF. The rearrangement joins TRBV5-1 to TRBJ1-5; D gene unclear. The ends were cut back, 4 bases at V and 4 bases at J, with 9 bases in the middle. Germline V gives CDR1 SGHRS, CDR2 YFSETQ. CDR3 length: 13 amino acids.

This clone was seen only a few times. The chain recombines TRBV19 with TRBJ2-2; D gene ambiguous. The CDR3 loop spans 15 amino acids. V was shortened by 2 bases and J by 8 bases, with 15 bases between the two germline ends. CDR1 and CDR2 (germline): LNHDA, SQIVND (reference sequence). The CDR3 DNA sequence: TGTGCCAGTAGTATACAAGCAATATCACGGGGGGAGCTGTTTTTT. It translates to CASSIQAISRGELFF.

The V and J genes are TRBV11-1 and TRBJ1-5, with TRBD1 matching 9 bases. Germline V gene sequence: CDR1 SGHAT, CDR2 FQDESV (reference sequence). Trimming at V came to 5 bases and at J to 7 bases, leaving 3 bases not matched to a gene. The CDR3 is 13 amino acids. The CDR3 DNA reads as TGTGCCAGCAGCACGGACAGGGGACAGCCCCAGCATTTT. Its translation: CASSTDRGQPQHF.

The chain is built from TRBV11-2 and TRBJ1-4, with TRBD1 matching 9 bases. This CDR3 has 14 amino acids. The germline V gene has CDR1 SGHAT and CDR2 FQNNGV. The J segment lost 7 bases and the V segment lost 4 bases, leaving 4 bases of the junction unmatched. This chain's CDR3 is CASSSGTGREKLFF. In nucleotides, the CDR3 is TGTGCCAGCAGCTCCGGGACAGGGCGTGAAAAACTGTTTTTT.

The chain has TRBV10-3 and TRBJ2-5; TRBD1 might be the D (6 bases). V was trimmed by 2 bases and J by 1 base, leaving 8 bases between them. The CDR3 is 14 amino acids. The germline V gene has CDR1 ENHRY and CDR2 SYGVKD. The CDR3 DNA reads TGTGCCATCAGTGAGGGACAGCTCCAAGAGACCCAGTACTTC. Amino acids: CAISEGQLQETQYF.

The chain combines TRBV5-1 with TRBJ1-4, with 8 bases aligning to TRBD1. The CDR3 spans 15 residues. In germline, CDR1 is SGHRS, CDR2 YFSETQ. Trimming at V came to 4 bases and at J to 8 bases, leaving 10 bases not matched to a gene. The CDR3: CASSMNRGATEKLFF. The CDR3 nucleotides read TGCGCCAGCAGCATGAACAGGGGGGCGACAGAAAAACTGTTTTTT.

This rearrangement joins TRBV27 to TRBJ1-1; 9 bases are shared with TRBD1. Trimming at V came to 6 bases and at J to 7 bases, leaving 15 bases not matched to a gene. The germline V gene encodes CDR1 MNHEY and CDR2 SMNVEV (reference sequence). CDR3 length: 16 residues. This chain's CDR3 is CASRAPIGTGRYEAFF. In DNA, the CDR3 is TGTGCCAGCAGGGCGCCTATTGGGACAGGGCGATATGAAGCTTTCTTT.

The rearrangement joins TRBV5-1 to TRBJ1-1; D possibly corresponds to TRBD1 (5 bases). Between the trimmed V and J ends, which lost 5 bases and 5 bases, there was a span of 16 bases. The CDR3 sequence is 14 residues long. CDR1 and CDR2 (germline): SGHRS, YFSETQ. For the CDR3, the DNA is TGCGCCAGCAGAGAAACGGGTGGGGGGACTGAAGCTTTCTTT. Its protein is CASRETGGGTEAFF.

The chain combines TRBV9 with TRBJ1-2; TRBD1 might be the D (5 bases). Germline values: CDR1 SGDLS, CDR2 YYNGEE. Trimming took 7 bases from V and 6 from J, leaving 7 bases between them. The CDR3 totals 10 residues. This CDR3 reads CASSGDGYTF. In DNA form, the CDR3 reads TGTGCCAGCTCGGGGGATGGCTACACCTTC.

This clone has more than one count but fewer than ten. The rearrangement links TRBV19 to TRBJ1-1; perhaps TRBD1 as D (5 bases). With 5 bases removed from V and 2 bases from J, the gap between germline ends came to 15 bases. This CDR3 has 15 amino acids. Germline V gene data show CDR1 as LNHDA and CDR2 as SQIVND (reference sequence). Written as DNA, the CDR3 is TGTGCCAGTAGTTTGGACACATTACCTAACACTGAAGCTTTCTTT. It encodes CASSLDTLPNTEAFF.

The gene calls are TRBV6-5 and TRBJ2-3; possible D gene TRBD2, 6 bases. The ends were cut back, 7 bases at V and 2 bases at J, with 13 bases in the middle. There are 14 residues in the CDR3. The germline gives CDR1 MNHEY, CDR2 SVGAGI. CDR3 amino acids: CASKTRGATDTQYF. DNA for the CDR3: TGTGCCAGCAAGACCCGCGGGGCCACAGATACGCAGTATTTT.

For the CDR3, the DNA is TGTGCCAGCAGCCCCTTTCGGAGGACCATCGAAGAGACCCAGTACTTC. It codes for CASSPFRRTIEETQYF. The chain joins TRBV25-1 to TRBJ2-5; maybe TRBD2 (5 bases). Germline CDR1 MGHDK, CDR2 SYGVNS. CDR3 length: 16 residues. The V gene lost 6 bases and the J gene lost 3 bases, with 20 bases spanning the gap.

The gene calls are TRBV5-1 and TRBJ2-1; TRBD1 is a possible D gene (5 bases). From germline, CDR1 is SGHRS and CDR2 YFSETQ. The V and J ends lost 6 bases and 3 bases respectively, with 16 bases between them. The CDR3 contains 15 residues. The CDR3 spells CASTQANPSYNEQFF. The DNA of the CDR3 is TGCGCCAGCACACAGGCGAATCCTAGCTACAATGAGCAGTTCTTC.

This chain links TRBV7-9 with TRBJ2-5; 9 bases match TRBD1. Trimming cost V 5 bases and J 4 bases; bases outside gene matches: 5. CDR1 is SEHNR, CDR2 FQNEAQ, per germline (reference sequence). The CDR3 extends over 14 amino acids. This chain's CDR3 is CASSPGQGGETQYF. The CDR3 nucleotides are TGTGCCAGCAGCCCGGGACAGGGAGGAGAGACCCAGTACTTC.

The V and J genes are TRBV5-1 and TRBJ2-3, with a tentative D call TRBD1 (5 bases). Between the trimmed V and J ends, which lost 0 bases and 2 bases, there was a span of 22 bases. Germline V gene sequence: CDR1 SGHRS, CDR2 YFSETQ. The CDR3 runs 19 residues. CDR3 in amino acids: CASSLGSPGSTPYTDTQYF. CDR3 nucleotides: TGCGCCAGCAGCTTGGGGAGCCCAGGGTCCACCCCTTACACAGATACGCAGTATTTT. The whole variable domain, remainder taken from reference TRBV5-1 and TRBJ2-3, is KAGVTQTPRYLIKTRGQQVTLSCSPISGHRSVSWYQQTPGQGLQFLFEYFSETQRNKGNFPGRFSGRQFSNSRSEMNVSTLELGDSALYLCASSLGSPGSTPYTDTQYFGPGTRLTVL.

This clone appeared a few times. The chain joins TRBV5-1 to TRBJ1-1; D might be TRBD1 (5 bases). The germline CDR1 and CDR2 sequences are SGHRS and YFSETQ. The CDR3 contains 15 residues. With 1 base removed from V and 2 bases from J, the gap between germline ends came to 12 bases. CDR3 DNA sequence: TGCGCCAGCAGCTTGATGCCAGGGACTAACACTGAAGCTTTCTTT. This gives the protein CASSLMPGTNTEAFF.

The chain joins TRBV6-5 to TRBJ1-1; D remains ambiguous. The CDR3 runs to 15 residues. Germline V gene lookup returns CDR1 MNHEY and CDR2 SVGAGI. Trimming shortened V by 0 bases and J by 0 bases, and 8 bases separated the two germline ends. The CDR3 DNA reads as TGTGCCAGCAGTTACTCAGGACTCATGAACACTGAAGCTTTCTTT. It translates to CASSYSGLMNTEAFF.

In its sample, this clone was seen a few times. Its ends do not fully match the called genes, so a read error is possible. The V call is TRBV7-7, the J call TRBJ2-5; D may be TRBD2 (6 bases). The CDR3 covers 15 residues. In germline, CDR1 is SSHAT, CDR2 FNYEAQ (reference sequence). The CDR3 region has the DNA TGTGCTAGCAGCTTAGGGCTGGAGGGGCAAGAGACCCAGTACTTC. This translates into CASSLGLEGQETQYF.

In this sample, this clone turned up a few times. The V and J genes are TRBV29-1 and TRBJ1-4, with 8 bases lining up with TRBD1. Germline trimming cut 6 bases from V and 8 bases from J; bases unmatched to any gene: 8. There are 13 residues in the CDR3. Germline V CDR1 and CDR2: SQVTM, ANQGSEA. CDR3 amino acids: CSVMDREKEKLFF. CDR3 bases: TGCAGCGTAATGGACAGGGAGAAGGAAAAACTGTTTTTT.

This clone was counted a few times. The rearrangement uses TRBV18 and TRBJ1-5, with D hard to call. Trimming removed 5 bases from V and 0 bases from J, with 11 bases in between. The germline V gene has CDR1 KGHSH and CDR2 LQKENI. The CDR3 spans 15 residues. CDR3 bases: TGTGCCAGCTCATCCCAAGACATTAGCAATCAGCCCCAGCATTTT. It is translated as CASSSQDISNQPQHF.

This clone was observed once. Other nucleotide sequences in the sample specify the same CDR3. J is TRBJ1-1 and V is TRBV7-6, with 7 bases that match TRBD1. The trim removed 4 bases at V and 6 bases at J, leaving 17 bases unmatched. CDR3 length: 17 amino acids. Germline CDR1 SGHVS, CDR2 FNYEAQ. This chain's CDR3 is CASSSKGDSGGWPEAFF. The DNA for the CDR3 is TGTGCCAGCAGCTCGAAAGGGGACAGCGGAGGGTGGCCTGAAGCTTTCTTT.